The rows below give T cell receptor beta chains drawn from one sample of a study of T cell responses to AZD1222 COVID-19 vaccine. The protocol was immunoSEQ multiplex PCR, while the TCRdb copy is restricted to in-frame clones and leaves out a portion. The sample holds 80,000 to 100,000 clones, over 75% seen once. The material sequenced was peripheral blood, taken 28 days after the second AZD1222 dose. The receptors originated from an adult who received the AZD1222 COVID-19 vaccine. Both conserved end residues are trimmed from each CDR3. A D gene is named only where the DNA matches it firmly.

D	length	V	J	CDR3
-	11	TRBV30	TRBJ1-2	AWREAGRYGYT
-	17	TRBV7-2	TRBJ2-2	ASSLTLWEGPLNTGELF
TRBD1	12	TRBV13	TRBJ1-1	ASSSRGHGTEAF
-	12	TRBV6-5	TRBJ2-7	ASSYSETSYEQY
-	12	TRBV7-3	TRBJ2-2	ASSLSENTGELF
TRBD1	11	TRBV6-2/TRBV6-3	TRBJ2-7	ASSRDRTYEQY
TRBD1	13	TRBV5-5	TRBJ1-5	ASSAWTGGSQPQH
-	15	TRBV3-1/TRBV3-2	TRBJ1-2	ASSHPPGRKANYGYT
-	12	TRBV11-1	TRBJ1-1	ASSLDVMNTEAF
TRBD2	12	TRBV30	TRBJ2-3	AWSLADDTDTQY
TRBD1	12	TRBV3-1/TRBV3-2	TRBJ1-2	ASSQGTGVGGYT
-	10	TRBV12-3/TRBV12-4	TRBJ1-1	ASSPTGHWAF
TRBD2	13	TRBV13	TRBJ2-5	ASSRSGGAQETQY
TRBD1	12	TRBV28	TRBJ2-7	ASSAGQGPYEQY
TRBD1	12	TRBV18	TRBJ2-3	ASSPRDRADTQY
-	10	TRBV12-5	TRBJ1-2	ASAAMTQGYT
-	12	TRBV19	TRBJ1-3	ASRTGSSGNTIY
TRBD1	14	TRBV2	TRBJ1-5	ASDEQGVEGNQPQH
TRBD1	15	TRBV7-7	TRBJ2-2	ASSPLRDRGPGGELF
-	16	TRBV4-3	TRBJ1-2	ASSQDYRSRLLDYGYT
-	11	TRBV19	TRBJ2-3	ASSIERTDTQY
TRBD2	14	TRBV11-2	TRBJ2-1	ASSLSLAGGYNEQF
TRBD1	14	TRBV7-8	TRBJ2-2	ASSLGQGARTGELF
-	15	TRBV7-6	TRBJ1-5	ASSPAPFGDTNQPQH
TRBD2	13	TRBV24-1	TRBJ2-2	ATSDPRAGAGELF
-	9	TRBV29-1	TRBJ2-3	SIPHTDTQY
-	10	TRBV5-1	TRBJ1-2	ASSLNQDGYT